A selection of T cell receptor beta chains follows, all from one sample in a study of blood T cell repertoires in COVID-19. Profiled with immunoSEQ multiplex PCR; TCRdb holds only in-frame clones, not every one. The data contain fewer than 250,000 clones, approximately 90% of them singletons. Sequencing was done on a sample of peripheral blood. The receptors originated from a man aged 40-49 years with acute or convalescent COVID-19. CDR3s include the opening cysteine and the closing phenylalanine or tryptophan. D genes are given only for firm matches.

D: -; V: TRBV4-1; length: 14; J: TRBJ2-5; DNA: TGCGCCAGCAGCCAAGGGAGTGCTCGGGAGACCCAGTACTTC; CDR3: CASSQGSARETQYF
D: -; V: TRBV28; length: 15; J: TRBJ2-7; DNA: TGTGCCAGCACCAACCCAATTGGGGCGCGGGGAGAGCAGTACTTC; CDR3: CASTNPIGARGEQYF
D: TRBD2; V: TRBV19; length: 15; J: TRBJ2-1; DNA: TGTGCCAGTAGTGAAACAGCGGGGGAGTACAATGAGCAGTTCTTC; CDR3: CASSETAGEYNEQFF
D: -; V: TRBV9; length: 16; J: TRBJ2-1; DNA: TGTGCCAGCAGCGTAGCGGCGGGGCCCCTCTGGAATGAGCAGTTCTTC; CDR3: CASSVAAGPLWNEQFF
D: TRBD2; V: TRBV28; length: 14; J: TRBJ2-5; DNA: TGTGCCAGCAGAGAGGGGAGGGCCACGGAGACCCAGTACTTC; CDR3: CASREGRATETQYF
D: TRBD1; V: TRBV11-3; length: 15; J: TRBJ2-7; DNA: TGTGCCAGCAGCCCCGGGACAGGGATGCCCTACGAGCAGTACTTC; CDR3: CASSPGTGMPYEQYF
D: TRBD2; V: TRBV6-1; length: 16; J: TRBJ2-1; DNA: TGTGCCAGCAGTGGGGGGACTAGCGGGATCTACAATGAGCAGTTCTTC; CDR3: CASSGGTSGIYNEQFF
D: TRBD2; V: TRBV7-3; length: 16; J: TRBJ2-1; DNA: TGTGCCAGCAGCCCCCTGACGGGAGGGTCGAGGAACGAGCAGTTCTTC; CDR3: CASSPLTGGSRNEQFF
D: -; V: TRBV3-1/TRBV3-2; length: 14; J: TRBJ2-3; DNA: TGTGCCAGCAGCCAAGAGCAGGGGACAGATACGCAGTATTTT; CDR3: CASSQEQGTDTQYF
D: -; V: TRBV5-1; length: 17; J: TRBJ1-2; DNA: TGCGCCAGCAGCTTACACAGTGGGGGGACGACTAACTATGGCTACACCTTC; CDR3: CASSLHSGGTTNYGYTF
D: TRBD2; V: TRBV27; length: 16; J: TRBJ2-1; DNA: TGTGCCAGCAGTTCCTCGGGGAGGGGTTCCTACAATGAGCAGTTCTTC; CDR3: CASSSSGRGSYNEQFF
D: TRBD2; V: TRBV28; length: 16; J: TRBJ2-3; DNA: TGTGCCAGCAGTCCCCCGGGACTAGCGGGAGCAGATACGCAGTATTTT; CDR3: CASSPPGLAGADTQYF
D: TRBD2; V: TRBV30; length: 15; J: TRBJ2-7; DNA: TGTGCCTGGAGCCTCCCGGGACTAGCGGGAGGAAGTCAGTACTTC; CDR3: CAWSLPGLAGGSQYF
D: -; V: TRBV6-5; length: 15; J: TRBJ1-1; DNA: TGTGCCAGCAGTTTTCAGGGGATTATGAACACTGAAGCTTTCTTT; CDR3: CASSFQGIMNTEAFF
D: -; V: TRBV19; length: 14; J: TRBJ2-1; DNA: TGTGCCAGTAGTATACGAGGATTAAACAATGAGCAGTTCTTC; CDR3: CASSIRGLNNEQFF
D: -; V: TRBV30; length: 11; J: TRBJ2-7; DNA: TGTGCCTGGAGTAAACGGTTTGAGCAGTACTTC; CDR3: CAWSKRFEQYF